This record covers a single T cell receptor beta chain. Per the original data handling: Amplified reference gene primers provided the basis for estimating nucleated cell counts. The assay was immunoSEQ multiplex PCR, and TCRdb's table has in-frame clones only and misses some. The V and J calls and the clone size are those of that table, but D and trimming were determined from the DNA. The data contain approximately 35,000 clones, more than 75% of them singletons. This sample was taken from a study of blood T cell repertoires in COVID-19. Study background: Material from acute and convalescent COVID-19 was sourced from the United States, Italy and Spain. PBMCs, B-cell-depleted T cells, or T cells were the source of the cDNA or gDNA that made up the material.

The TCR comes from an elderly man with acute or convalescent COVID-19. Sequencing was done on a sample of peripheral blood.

CDR3 amino acids: CASSPTGPSNQPQHF. The CDR3 DNA sequence: TGTGCCAGTAGCCCGACAGGGCCCAGCAATCAGCCCCAGCATTTT. The chain joins TRBV19 to TRBJ1-5; 7 bases agree with TRBD1. The junction had 6 bases not matched to a gene; V was cut back by 6 bases and J by 1 base. The CDR3 spans 15 residues. Germline V gives CDR1 LNHDA, CDR2 SQIVND (reference sequence). The full variable domain, completed using reference TRBV19 and TRBJ1-5, is DGGITQSPKYLFRKEGQNVTLSCEQNLNHDAMYWYRQDPGQGLRLIYYSQIVNDFQKGDIAEGYSVSREKKESFPLTVTSAQKNPTAFYLCASSPTGPSNQPQHFGDGTRLSIL.